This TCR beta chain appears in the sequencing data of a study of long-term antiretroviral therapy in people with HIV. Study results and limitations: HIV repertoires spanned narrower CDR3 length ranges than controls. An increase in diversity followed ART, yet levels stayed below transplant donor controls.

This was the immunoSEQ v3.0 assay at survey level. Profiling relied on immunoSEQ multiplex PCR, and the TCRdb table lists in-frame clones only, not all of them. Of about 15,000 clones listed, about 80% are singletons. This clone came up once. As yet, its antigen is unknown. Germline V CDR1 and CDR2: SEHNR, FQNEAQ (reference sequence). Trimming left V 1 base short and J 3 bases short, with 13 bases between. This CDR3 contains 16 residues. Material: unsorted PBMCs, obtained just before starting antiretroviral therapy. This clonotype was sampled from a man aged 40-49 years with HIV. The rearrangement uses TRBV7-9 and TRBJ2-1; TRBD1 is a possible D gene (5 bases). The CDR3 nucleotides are TGTGCCAGCAGCTTAGGGACAAGGGCGAGCTACAATGAGCAGTTCTTC. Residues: CASSLGTRASYNEQFF. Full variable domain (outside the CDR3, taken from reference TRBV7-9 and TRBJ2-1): DTGVSQNPRHKITKRGQNVTFRCDPISEHNRLYWYRQTLGQGPEFLTYFQNEAQLEKSRLLSDRFSAERPKGSFSTLEIQRTEQGDSAMYLCASSLGTRASYNEQFFGPGTRLTVL.